The clone carrying this T cell receptor (beta chain) showed up many times. Building of the TCR beta libraries involved iRepertoire HTBI primers and Arm-PCR of CDR3 regions. TCRdb fed the multiplex PCR reads into MiXCR, producing one record per CDR3 protein. The table records 350,000 to 500,000 distinct CDR3 sequences, about 15% of them present only once. The sample belongs to a study of regulatory T cells in long-lasting Graves disease. Described time point: newly diagnosed GD, antithyroid drugs for less than 3 months. Following extraction of RNA from PBMCs, that RNA was used to make the TCR library. An endocrinology department located in Xi'an, China, was where the patients came from. These data were also reused for a study on T cells in Graves' hyperthyroidism and ophthalmopathy. That paper states: A set of HTBI primers served as the primers for a first-round RT-PCR of the TCR CDR3.

The clonotype originates from a woman aged 45 to 65 with Graves disease. The starting material was peripheral blood mononuclear cells (PBMCs), obtained at new diagnosis, from a patient treated with antithyroid drugs.

The CDR3 protein is CASSPRGGYEQFF. The CDR3 bases are TGTGCCAGCAGCCCTCGGGGCGGCTATGAGCAGTTCTTC. V and J are TRBV7-3 and TRBJ2-1; possibly TRBD1 or TRBD2 for D (5 bases each). The germline V gene has CDR1 SGHTA and CDR2 FQGTGA. With 5 bases removed from V and 8 bases from J, the gap between germline ends came to 13 bases. This CDR3 contains 13 residues.